This is a list of T cell receptor beta chains from one sample in a study of beta chain features in type 1 diabetes. Clones were read by immunoSEQ multiplex PCR, and TCRdb kept only the in-frame ones, dropping some. This sample carries fewer than 900,000 clones, roughly a sixth of them seen once, and the ten largest clones take 0.023%. Sequenced material: naive CD4+ T cells from blood. The receptors shown here come from a woman younger than 30 in good health. Each CDR3 is given with its conserved first and last residue. Fields, in order: D gene, clone size, J gene, V gene, CDR3 DNA, CDR3 protein. D genes are given only for firm matches. Clone size appears in some rows only: once, few, many, or a class for an expanded clone.

>TRBD1|.|TRBJ1-2|TRBV28
TGTGCCAGCAAACCAGGGGGCGCTCATTATGGCTACACCTTC
CASKPGGAHYGYTF
>.|.|TRBJ2-1|TRBV4-3
TGCGCCAGCAGCCAAGAGGCGGAGTCTTATTACAATGAGCAGTTCTTC
CASSQEAESYYNEQFF
>TRBD2|few|TRBJ2-7|TRBV5-4
TGTGCCAGCAGCTCGCTCGGGGGGGGCGCAAAGTACGAGCAGTACTTC
CASSSLGGGAKYEQYF
>TRBD2|few|TRBJ2-1|TRBV7-9
TGTGCCACCTCCCCTGCTGAGGGCGGGAGCGCTAATGAGCAGTTCTTC
CATSPAEGGSANEQFF
>.|few|TRBJ2-5|TRBV6-4
TGTGCCAGCATGGCTTTCTCATCAGGGGTCGAGACCCAGTACTTC
CASMAFSSGVETQYF
>.|.|TRBJ1-4|TRBV2
TGTGCCAGCAGCACCAGGACAGCAACTAATGAAAAACTGTTTTTT
CASSTRTATNEKLFF
>TRBD2|.|TRBJ2-6|TRBV15
TGTGCCACCAGCAGAGGCTTTGCGGGAGGGGCTGGGGCCAACGTCCTGACTTTC
CATSRGFAGGAGANVLTF
>TRBD1|few|TRBJ2-1|TRBV25-1
TGTGCCAGCAGCGTAAGGACAGGGGTGCACCAGTTCTTC
CASSVRTGVHQFF
>.|few|TRBJ1-2|TRBV7-9
TGTGCCAGCAGCTTAAGGCAGACGGGCTACACCTTC
CASSLRQTGYTF
>.|.|TRBJ2-5|TRBV4-3
TGCGCCAGCAGCCAAGATCAACAGCAAGAGACCCAGTACTTC
CASSQDQQQETQYF
>.|.|TRBJ2-1|TRBV7-2
TGTGCCAGCAGCTTATTGGGCGGGAACAATGAGCAGTTCTTC
CASSLLGGNNEQFF
>.|.|TRBJ1-5|TRBV10-2
TGCGCCAGCAGTGAGGACAGATATCAGCCCCAGCATTTT
CASSEDRYQPQHF
>.|few|TRBJ1-2|TRBV5-6
TGTGCCAGCAGCGTCAACAGGATCTACTATGGCTACACCTTC
CASSVNRIYYGYTF
>.|few|TRBJ2-7|TRBV7-8
TGTGCCAGCAGCCATAGGACCACTAGCTTAAGCGACGAGCAGTACTTC
CASSHRTTSLSDEQYF
>.|few|TRBJ2-1|TRBV12-5
TGTGCTAGTGGTTTCAACCCCGGGACAGAGCAGTTCTTC
CASGFNPGTEQFF
>.|.|TRBJ1-2|TRBV5-1
TGCGCCAGCAGCTTGGCTCCGACAGAACTGTATGGCTACACCTTC
CASSLAPTELYGYTF
>.|few|TRBJ2-5|TRBV19
TGTGCCAGTTCGGAGATATTAACCCAAGAGACCCAGTACTTC
CASSEILTQETQYF
>.|few|TRBJ2-4|TRBV27
TGTGCCAGCAGTTTATCGCCTACGGTTAACATTCAGTACTTC
CASSLSPTVNIQYF
>TRBD2|.|TRBJ2-3|TRBV28
TGTGCCAGCAGACCACTTAAGGGACTAGCGGGGGGCAGAACTAGCACAGATACGCAGTATTTT
CASRPLKGLAGGRTSTDTQYF
>.|.|TRBJ2-3|TRBV7-2
TGTGCCAGCAGCTTACTGTTAGCCGGGAGCTCAGATACGCAGTATTTT
CASSLLLAGSSDTQYF
>.|few|TRBJ1-1|TRBV29-1
TGTGCCGGGGGGGCACTTAAAATGAACACTGAAGCTTTCTTT
CAGGALKMNTEAFF
>.|once|TRBJ2-3|TRBV28
TGTGCCAGCAGTTTAGCCGTTGTTGGTACGCAGTATTTT
CASSLAVVGTQYF
>.|once|TRBJ1-1|TRBV6-6
TGTGCCAGCTTAGTGGGCACTGAAGCTTTCTTT
CASLVGTEAFF
>.|.|TRBJ1-1|TRBV5-6
TGTGCCAGCCAGACAGGATTCCTATGGAGCACTGAAGCTTTCTTT
CASQTGFLWSTEAFF
>TRBD2|few|TRBJ2-5|TRBV28
TGTGCCAGCAACCAAGCGGGAGAGACACAAGAGACCCAGTACTTC
CASNQAGETQETQYF
>TRBD2|few|TRBJ2-3|TRBV29-1
TGCAGCGTGAGACTAGCGGGAGCTTCCGATACGCAGTATTTT
CSVRLAGASDTQYF
>.|.|TRBJ2-3|TRBV11-3
TGTGCCAGCAGCTTCACAGCGGCTAGCACAGATACGCAGTATTTT
CASSFTAASTDTQYF
>TRBD2|.|TRBJ2-7|TRBV7-2
TGTGCCAGCAGCAACGCGGGGGGAAGCGAGCAGTACTTC
CASSNAGGSEQYF
>.|.|TRBJ1-1|TRBV6-1
TGTGCCAGCAGTGATAACAGGGTTGTTCGCACTGAAGCTTTCTTT
CASSDNRVVRTEAFF
>TRBD2|few|TRBJ2-5|TRBV6-6
TGTGCCAGCATGGGGACTAACCAAGAGACCCAGTACTTC
CASMGTNQETQYF
>TRBD1|.|TRBJ2-3|TRBV23-1
TGCGCCAGCTCCCCGGGACAGGGGATCTTCACAGATACGCAGTATTTT
CASSPGQGIFTDTQYF
>TRBD1|.|TRBJ2-7|TRBV19
TGTGCCAGTAGTCCGTACCTCCGGGACAGGGACTACGAGCAGTACTTC
CASSPYLRDRDYEQYF
>.|few|TRBJ1-5|TRBV4-3
TGCGCCAGCAGCCAAACAGGGTTCTCACCCCAGCATTTT
CASSQTGFSPQHF
>TRBD1|.|TRBJ1-1|TRBV28
TGTGCCAGCAGACCCGACCTCGGGACAGGAGGAGACACTGAAGCTTTCTTT
CASRPDLGTGGDTEAFF
>.|once|TRBJ2-7|TRBV28
TGTGCCAGCAGTTTATTCGGGACCTTAGGGGCCTACGAGCAGTACTTC
CASSLFGTLGAYEQYF
>TRBD2|.|TRBJ2-3|TRBV27
TGTGCCAGCAGTTTATTCGCTAGCGGATACACAGATACGCAGTATTTT
CASSLFASGYTDTQYF
>.|few|TRBJ2-5|TRBV7-3
TGTGCCAGCAGTAGTCGAAAACGGAGGGAGACCCAGTACTTC
CASSSRKRRETQYF
>.|.|TRBJ2-1|TRBV7-3
TGTGCCAGCAGCCGAGGTGTCCCTGGTTCGGAGCAGTTCTTC
CASSRGVPGSEQFF
>TRBD1|few|TRBJ2-2|TRBV5-1
TGCGCCAGCAGCTTGTACAGGGGGACCACCGGGGAGCTGTTTTTT
CASSLYRGTTGELFF
>.|.|TRBJ2-3|TRBV5-4
TGTGCCAGCAGCTTGGCGATAACGGAGGACCGCACAGATACGCAGTATTTT
CASSLAITEDRTDTQYF
>.|.|TRBJ2-7|TRBV27
TGTGCCAGCAGCTACCCGGGGACCTGCCAGAGCTTC
CASSYPGTCQSF
>.|few|TRBJ2-7|TRBV29-1
TGCAGCGTTTCTACTCAGCCGGGTTTGTACGAGCAGTACTTC
CSVSTQPGLYEQYF
>TRBD2|.|TRBJ2-7|TRBV2
TGTGCCAGCGGGGATTTGGGACTAGCGGGCTCCTACGAGCAGTACTTC
CASGDLGLAGSYEQYF
>TRBD1|.|TRBJ1-5|TRBV19
TGTGCCAGTAGTGCTGGGGACAGCCTCAATCAGCCCCAGCATTTT
CASSAGDSLNQPQHF
>TRBD2|.|TRBJ2-1|TRBV5-1
TGCGCCAGCAGCTTGGTTAGCGGGAGTGGGTCTGAGCAGTTCTTC
CASSLVSGSGSEQFF
>.|few|TRBJ2-2|TRBV9
TGTGCCAGCAGCGTAGCAATTTACGGGGAGCTGTTTTTT
CASSVAIYGELFF
>.|.|TRBJ1-2|TRBV28
TGTGCCAGCAGCCGCCTGGGGCTAACCTATGGCTACACCTTC
CASSRLGLTYGYTF
>.|few|TRBJ2-3|TRBV2
TGTGCCAGCAGTGTCTCTCGTGTTTTATCGGATACGCAGTATTTT
CASSVSRVLSDTQYF
>.|few|TRBJ2-7|TRBV5-1
TGCGCCAGCAGCTTGCAGGGAACAGGGATCTCCTACGAGCAGTACTTC
CASSLQGTGISYEQYF
>.|.|TRBJ2-5|TRBV2
TGTGCCAGCAGTCTGATCAAGACTACAGTTGAGACCCAGTACTTC
CASSLIKTTVETQYF
>.|.|TRBJ1-2|TRBV27
TGTGCCAGCAGTTTGGCCAGATCAGATGGCTACACCTTC
CASSLARSDGYTF
>TRBD1|.|TRBJ2-1|TRBV6-5
TGTGCCAGCAGTTACGGACAGGCTCAGAAGCAGTTCTTC
CASSYGQAQKQFF
>TRBD1|.|TRBJ2-3|TRBV2
TGTGCCAGCAGTGCCGACAGGGCGGCAGATACGCAGTATTTT
CASSADRAADTQYF
>.|.|TRBJ2-7|TRBV18
TGTGCCAGCTCAACATCAGAGAGCTACGCGGGCGAGCAGTACTTC
CASSTSESYAGEQYF
>.|.|TRBJ2-7|TRBV5-5
TGTGCCAGCAGCTTTCTAGACGCCGAGCAGTACTTC
CASSFLDAEQYF